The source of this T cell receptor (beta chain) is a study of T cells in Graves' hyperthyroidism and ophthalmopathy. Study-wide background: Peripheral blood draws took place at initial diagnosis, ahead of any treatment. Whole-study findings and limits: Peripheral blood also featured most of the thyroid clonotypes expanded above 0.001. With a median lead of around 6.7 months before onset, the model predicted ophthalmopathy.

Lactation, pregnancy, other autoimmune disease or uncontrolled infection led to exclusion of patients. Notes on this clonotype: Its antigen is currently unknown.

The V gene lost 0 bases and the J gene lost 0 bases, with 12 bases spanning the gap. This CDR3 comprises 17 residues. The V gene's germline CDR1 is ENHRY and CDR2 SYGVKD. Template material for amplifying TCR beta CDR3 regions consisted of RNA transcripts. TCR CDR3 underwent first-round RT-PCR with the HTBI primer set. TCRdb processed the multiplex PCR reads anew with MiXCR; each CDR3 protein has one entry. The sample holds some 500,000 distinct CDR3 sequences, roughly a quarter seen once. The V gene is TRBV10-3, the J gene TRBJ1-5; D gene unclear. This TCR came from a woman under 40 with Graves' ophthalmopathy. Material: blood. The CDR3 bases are TGTGCCATCAGTGAGTCAAGGTCGGGGTATAGCAATCAGCCCCAGCATTTT. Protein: CAISESRSGYSNQPQHF.